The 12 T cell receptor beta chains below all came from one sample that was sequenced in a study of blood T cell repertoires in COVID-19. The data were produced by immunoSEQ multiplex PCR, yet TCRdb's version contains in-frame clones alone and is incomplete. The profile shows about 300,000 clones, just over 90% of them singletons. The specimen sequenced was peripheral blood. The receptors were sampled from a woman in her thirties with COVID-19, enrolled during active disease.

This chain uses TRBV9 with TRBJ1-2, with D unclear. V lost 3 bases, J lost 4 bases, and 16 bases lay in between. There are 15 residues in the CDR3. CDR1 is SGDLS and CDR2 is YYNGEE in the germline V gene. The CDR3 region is CASSGRGSLGYGYTF. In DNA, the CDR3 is TGTGCCAGCAGCGGAAGAGGGTCCCTGGGCTATGGCTACACCTTC. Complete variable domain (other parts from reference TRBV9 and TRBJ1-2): DSGVTQTPKHLITATGQRVTLRCSPRSGDLSVYWYQQSLDQGLQFLIQYYNGEERAKGNILERFSAQQFPDLHSELNLSSLELGDSALYFCASSGRGSLGYGYTFGSGTRLTVV.

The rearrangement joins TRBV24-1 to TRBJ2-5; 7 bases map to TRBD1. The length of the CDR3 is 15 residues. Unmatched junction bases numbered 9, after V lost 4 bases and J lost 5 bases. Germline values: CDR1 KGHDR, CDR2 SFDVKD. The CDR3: CATSEANRGWETQYF. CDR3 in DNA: TGTGCCACCAGTGAGGCTAACAGGGGTTGGGAGACCCAGTACTTC.

The CDR3 loop reads CASSPSPVGVVPDTQYF. The CDR3 DNA follows: TGTGCCAGCAGCCCCTCTCCGGTGGGAGTGGTCCCAGATACGCAGTATTTT. The chain employs TRBV11-2 and TRBJ2-3; D perhaps matches TRBD2 (5 bases). CDR1 is SGHAT, CDR2 FQNNGV, per germline. Deletions cut 5 bases from V and 4 bases from J, with 22 bases between. The CDR3 extends over 17 amino acids.

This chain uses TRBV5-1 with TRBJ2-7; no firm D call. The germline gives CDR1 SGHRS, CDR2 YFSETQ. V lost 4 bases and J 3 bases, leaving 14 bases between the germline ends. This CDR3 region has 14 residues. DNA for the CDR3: TGCGCCAGCAGCCCGTGGGCCCAGGACTACGAGCAGTACTTC. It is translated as CASSPWAQDYEQYF.

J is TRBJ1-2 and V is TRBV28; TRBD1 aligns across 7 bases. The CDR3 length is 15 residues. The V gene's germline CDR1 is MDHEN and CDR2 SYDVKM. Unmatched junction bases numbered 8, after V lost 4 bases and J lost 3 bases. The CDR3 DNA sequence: TGTGCCAGCAGTTATGACAGGGAAGGATACTATGGCTACACCTTC. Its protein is CASSYDREGYYGYTF.

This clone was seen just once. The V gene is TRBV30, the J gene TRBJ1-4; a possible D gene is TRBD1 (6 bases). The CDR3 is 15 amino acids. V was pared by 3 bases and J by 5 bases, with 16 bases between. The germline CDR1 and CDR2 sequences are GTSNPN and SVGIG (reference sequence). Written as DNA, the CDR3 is TGTGCCTGGAGCCTGAATGGGGGCCCGAATGAAAAACTGTTTTTT. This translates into CAWSLNGGPNEKLFF.

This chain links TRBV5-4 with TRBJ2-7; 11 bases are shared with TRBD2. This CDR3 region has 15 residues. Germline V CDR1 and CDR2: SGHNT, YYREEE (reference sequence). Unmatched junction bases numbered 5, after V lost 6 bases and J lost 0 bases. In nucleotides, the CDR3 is TGTGCCAGCACCTCCGGGACTAGCGGCTCCTACGAGCAGTACTTC. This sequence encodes CASTSGTSGSYEQYF.

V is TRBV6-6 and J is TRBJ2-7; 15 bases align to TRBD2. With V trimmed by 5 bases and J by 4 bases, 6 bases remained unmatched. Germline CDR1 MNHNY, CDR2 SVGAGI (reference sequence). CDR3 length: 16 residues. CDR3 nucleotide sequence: TGTGCCAGCAGTCAAGGGACTAGCGGGAGGAGGTACGAGCAGTACTTC. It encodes CASSQGTSGRRYEQYF.

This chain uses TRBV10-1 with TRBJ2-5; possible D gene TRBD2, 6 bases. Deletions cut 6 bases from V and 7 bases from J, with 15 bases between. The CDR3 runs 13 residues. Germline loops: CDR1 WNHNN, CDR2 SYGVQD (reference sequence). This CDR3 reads CASSGSTGGTQYF. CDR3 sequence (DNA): TGCGCCAGCAGCGGGAGCACCGGGGGGACCCAGTACTTC.

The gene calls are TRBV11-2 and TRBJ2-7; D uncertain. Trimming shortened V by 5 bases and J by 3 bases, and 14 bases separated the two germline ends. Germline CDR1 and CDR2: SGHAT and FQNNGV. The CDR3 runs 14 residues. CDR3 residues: CASSPTLRSYEQYF. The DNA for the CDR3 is TGTGCCAGCAGCCCTACCCTGCGGAGCTACGAGCAGTACTTC. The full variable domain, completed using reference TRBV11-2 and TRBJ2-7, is EAGVAQSPRYKIIEKRQSVAFWCNPISGHATLYWYQQILGQGPKLLIQFQNNGVVDDSQLPKDRFSAERLKGVDSTLKIQPAKLEDSAVYLCASSPTLRSYEQYFGPGTRLTVT.

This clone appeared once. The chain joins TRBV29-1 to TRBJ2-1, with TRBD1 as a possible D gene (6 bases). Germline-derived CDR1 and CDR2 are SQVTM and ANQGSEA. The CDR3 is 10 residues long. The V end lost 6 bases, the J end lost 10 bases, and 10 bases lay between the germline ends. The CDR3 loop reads CSVTGREQFF. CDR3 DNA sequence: TGCAGCGTGACAGGCCGAGAGCAGTTCTTC.

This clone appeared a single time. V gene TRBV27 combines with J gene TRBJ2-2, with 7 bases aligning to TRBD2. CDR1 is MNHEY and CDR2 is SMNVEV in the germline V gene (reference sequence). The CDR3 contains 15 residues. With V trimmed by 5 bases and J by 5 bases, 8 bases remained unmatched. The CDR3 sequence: CASSTGTILTGELFF. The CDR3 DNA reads TGTGCCAGCAGTACCGGGACTATCCTAACCGGGGAGCTGTTTTTT.